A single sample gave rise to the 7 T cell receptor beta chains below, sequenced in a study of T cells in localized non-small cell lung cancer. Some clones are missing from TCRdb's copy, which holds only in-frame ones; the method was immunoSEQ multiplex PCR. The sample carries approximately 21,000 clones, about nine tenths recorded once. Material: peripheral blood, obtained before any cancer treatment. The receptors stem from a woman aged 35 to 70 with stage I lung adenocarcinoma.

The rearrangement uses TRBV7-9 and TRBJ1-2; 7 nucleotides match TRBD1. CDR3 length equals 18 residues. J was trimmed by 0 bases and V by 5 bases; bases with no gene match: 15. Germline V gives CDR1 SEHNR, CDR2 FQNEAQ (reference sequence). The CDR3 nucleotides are TGTGCCAGCAGCCAGGGGGGGGCGAACCCCTTTACTAACTATGGCTACACCTTC. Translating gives CASSQGGANPFTNYGYTF.

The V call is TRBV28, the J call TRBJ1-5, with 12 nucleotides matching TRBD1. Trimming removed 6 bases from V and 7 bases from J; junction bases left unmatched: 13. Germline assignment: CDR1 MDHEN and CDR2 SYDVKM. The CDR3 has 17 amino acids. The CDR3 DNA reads TGTGCCAGCAGCCTCCCTGGGACAGGGGGCCTAGGGCAGCCCCAGCATTTT. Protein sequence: CASSLPGTGGLGQPQHF.

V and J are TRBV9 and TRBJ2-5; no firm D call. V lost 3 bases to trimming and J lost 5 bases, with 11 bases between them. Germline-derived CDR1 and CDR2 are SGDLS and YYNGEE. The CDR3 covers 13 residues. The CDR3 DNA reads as TGTGCCAGCAGCGCCCCCGAGCGCGAGACCCAGTACTTC. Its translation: CASSAPERETQYF.

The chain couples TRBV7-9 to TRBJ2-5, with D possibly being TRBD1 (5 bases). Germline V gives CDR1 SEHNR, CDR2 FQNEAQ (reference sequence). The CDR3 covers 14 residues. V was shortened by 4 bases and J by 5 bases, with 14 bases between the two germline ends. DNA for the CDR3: TGTGCCAGCAGCTCAGGGTTTTCGCGTGAGACCCAGTACTTC. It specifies CASSSGFSRETQYF.

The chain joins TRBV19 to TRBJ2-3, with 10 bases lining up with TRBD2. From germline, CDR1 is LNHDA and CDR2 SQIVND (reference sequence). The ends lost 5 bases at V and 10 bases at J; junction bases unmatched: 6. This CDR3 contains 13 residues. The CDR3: CASSWLAGEAQYF. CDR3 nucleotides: TGTGCCAGTAGTTGGCTAGCGGGAGAGGCGCAGTATTTT.

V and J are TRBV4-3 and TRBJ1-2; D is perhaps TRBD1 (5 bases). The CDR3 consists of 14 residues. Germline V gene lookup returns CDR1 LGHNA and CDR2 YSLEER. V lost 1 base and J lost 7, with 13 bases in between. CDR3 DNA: TGCGCCAGCAGCCAAGGCCTAAACGGGGCTGGCTACACCTTC. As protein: CASSQGLNGAGYTF.

CDR3 bases: TGTGCCAGCAGTTTAACCCCGGCTTATGGGGTAGAGACCCAGTACTTC. Protein product: CASSLTPAYGVETQYF. V and J are TRBV28 and TRBJ2-5; D is undetermined. Germline CDR1 reads MDHEN; CDR2 reads SYDVKM. The CDR3 is made up of 16 amino acids. Trimming removed 2 bases at V and 4 bases at J, with 17 bases between.